The present T cell receptor (beta chain) was sequenced within a study of human T cells and chemical hapten exposure (dated by TCRdb to about 2021). Turning to the overall study: For sensitization, 2% DPC in acetone was applied to a 2 cm by 2 cm area of upper inner arm skin. Weekly therapeutic DPC doses were additionally applied to the scalp of patients throughout the roughly 24-week study period. Patch testing was done on the upper back using Finn chambers containing 0.01% DPC, and results were scored after 6 days according to International Contact Dermatitis Research Group standards. The mostly female patient cohort included alopecia areata with under or over 50% scalp involvement, alopecia totalis and alopecia universalis. Libraries were pooled for sequencing, and variation in per-sample TCR yields was attributed mainly to small differences in library volumes within the pool. The study tracked peripheral blood TCR repertoire changes in vivo during primary and secondary sensitization to the hapten diphenylcyclopropenone (DPC) in alopecia patients. Blood samples were taken from patients before sensitization (week 0) and then at 2, 6 and about 24 weeks after DPC sensitization. For TCR sequencing, blood came from 25 to 35 alopecia patients at anywhere from one to four time points (pre-sensitization, 2, 6 and 24 weeks). Each blood RNA sample was used to sequence both TCR alpha and TCR beta chains.

The library was built by means of RACE. Instrument used: NextSeq 500. Library preparation attached unique molecular identifiers to individual cDNA molecules for quantitative, reproducible TCR counting. On the authors' methods: A median of about 89,000 TCRs per sample was observed, with a range of 23,224 to 690,600. V, J and CDR3 annotation of the TCR reads was performed with the Decombinator software suite. Every sample was subsampled to the same number of TCRs (28,000) for the PS versus PT1 abundance plots. Expanded TCRs were defined as absent before sensitization and observed at least eight times at the 2-week time point. The public reads were reprocessed in TCRdb via fastp at Q25 and MiXCR, keeping in-frame beta chains. Each entry merges the rows of one CDR3 protein and shows their most common DNA and genes. Here the V and J calls rest on TCRdb's processing, not on the authors' analysis. This sample holds about 35,000 distinct CDR3 sequences; more than 6% were observed only once. The ten biggest clones cover about 10% of the sample.

Details on this clonotype: The target of this receptor is not known. No quality values exist for individual bases; no much larger clone is one base distant.

The time point tag for this specimen amounts to: patch test 1, 2 weeks after DPC sensitization. Read against the paper, the sample's treatment or condition label means: therapeutic diphenylcyclopropenone sensitization with weekly scalp DPC. Total RNA was extracted from unfractionated whole blood collected in Tempus Blood RNA tubes. At each patch-test visit, blood was drawn before the patch test was applied. Patients were considered eligible if aged 18 to 70, diagnosed with alopecia and deemed suitable for DPC therapy, and patients were excluded if pregnant. Summary of the overall study and its limitations: Compared with pre-sensitization or healthy control sets, expanded TCRs formed significantly more large CDR3 similarity clusters, which is consistent with antigen-driven responses. Patch test score was positively correlated with the number of PT1 expanded TCRs, with significance at thresholds 8, 16 and 32 but not at 4. After repeated subsampling, the strength of the expansion versus patch-test correlation and the threshold at which it became significant changed. No change with DPC sensitization was found in the number of TCRs above 1 in 1000 frequency, and no evidence of global repertoire structure alterations was found. Because all patients had alopecia, a presumed autoimmune disease, the immune response of the patients might differ from that of healthy individuals.

Trimming removed 5 bases from V and 2 bases from J, leaving 16 bases between the germline ends. The CDR3 sequence holds 16 residues, the cysteine and phenylalanine included. The entry retains the CDR3 DNA only, 48 bases that are in frame from base 1. This TCR derives from a woman younger than 45 with alopecia areata. Some clones in this sample may be carry-over from other donors' samples. This specimen consisted of whole blood, obtained in connection with sensitization to the hapten diphenylcyclopropenone (DPC). The rearranged segments are TRBV12-3 or TRBV12-4 and TRBJ2-4, with no D gene named confidently. This receptor carries the CDR3 CASSPRGPTPKNIQYF. The DNA reads TGTGCCAGCAGTCCCAGAGGCCCCACTCCCAAAAACATTCAGTACTTC.